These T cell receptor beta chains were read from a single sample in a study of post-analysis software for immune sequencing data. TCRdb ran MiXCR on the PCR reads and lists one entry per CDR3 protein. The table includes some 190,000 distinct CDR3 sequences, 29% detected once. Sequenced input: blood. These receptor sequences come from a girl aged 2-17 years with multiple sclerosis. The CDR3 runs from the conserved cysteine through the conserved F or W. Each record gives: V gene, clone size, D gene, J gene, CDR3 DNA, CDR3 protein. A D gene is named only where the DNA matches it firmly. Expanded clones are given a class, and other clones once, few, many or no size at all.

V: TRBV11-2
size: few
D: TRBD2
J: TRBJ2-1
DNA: TGTGCCAGCAGCTCCGTGGGTAGCGGGGGGCCATACAATGAGCAGTTCTTC
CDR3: CASSSVGSGGPYNEQFF

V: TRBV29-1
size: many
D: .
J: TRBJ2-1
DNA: TGCAGCGTTGTGAGTCCTCGCGCGGGGATCTACAATGAGCAGTTCTTC
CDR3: CSVVSPRAGIYNEQFF

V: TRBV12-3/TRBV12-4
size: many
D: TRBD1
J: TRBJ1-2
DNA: TGTGCCAGCAGTTCTTCCGGGACAGGAAGGTACACCTTC
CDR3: CASSSSGTGRYTF

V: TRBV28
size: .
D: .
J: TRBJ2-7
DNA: TGTGCCAGCATCCGGGACGAGGCCTACGAGCAGTACTTC
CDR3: CASIRDEAYEQYF

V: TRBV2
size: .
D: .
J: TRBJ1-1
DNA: TGTGCCAGCAAACTGGGGGGGGGCGGCACTGAAGCTTTCTTT
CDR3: CASKLGGGGTEAFF

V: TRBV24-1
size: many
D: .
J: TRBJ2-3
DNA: TGTGCCACCAGTGATTTCGTCGGAAACACAGATACGCAGTATTTT
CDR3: CATSDFVGNTDTQYF

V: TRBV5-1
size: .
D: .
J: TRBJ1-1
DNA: TGCGCCAGCAGCATCGGAGAAATTAACACTGAAGCTTTCTTT
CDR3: CASSIGEINTEAFF

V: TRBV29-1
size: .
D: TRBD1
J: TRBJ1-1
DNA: TGCAGCGTTGCCAGGGGGGGCGCTGAAGCTTTCTTT
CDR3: CSVARGGAEAFF

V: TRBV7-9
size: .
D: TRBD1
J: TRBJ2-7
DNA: TGTGCCAGCAGCTTAGCCCGGGACAGGTCCTACGAGCAGTACTTC
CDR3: CASSLARDRSYEQYF

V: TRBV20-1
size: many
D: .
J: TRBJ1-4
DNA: TGCAGTGCTATTCCAAGCAATTCAGGGCAGGCTAATGAAAAACTGTTTTTT
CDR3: CSAIPSNSGQANEKLFF

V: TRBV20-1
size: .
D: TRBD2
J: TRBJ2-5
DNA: TGCAGTGCAACTAGCGGGGGTTATTTGGAGACCCAGTACTTC
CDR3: CSATSGGYLETQYF

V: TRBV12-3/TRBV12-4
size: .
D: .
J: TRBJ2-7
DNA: TGTGCCAGCAGTTTTTTCGAGGGCCCCTACGAGCAGTACTTC
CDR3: CASSFFEGPYEQYF

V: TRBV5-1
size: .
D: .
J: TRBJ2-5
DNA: TGCGCCAGCAGCAGAGGGAACAGCCTAACCCAAGAGACCCAGTACTTC
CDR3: CASSRGNSLTQETQYF

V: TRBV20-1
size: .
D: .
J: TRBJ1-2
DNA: TGCAGTGCTAAGGACGGGGGTTCGTCTAACTATGGCTACACCTTC
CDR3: CSAKDGGSSNYGYTF

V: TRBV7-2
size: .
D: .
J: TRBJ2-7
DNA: TGTGCCAGCAGCGAGAGAGAAACCTACGAGCAGTACTTC
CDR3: CASSERETYEQYF

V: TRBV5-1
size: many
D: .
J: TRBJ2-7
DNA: TGCGCCAGCAGCTTTAGGACAGACTACGAGCAGTACTTC
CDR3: CASSFRTDYEQYF

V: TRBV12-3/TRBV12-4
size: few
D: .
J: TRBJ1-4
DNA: TGTGCCAGCCGACCGGTAGGGTCCCAAAGAAAACTGTTTTTT
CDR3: CASRPVGSQRKLFF

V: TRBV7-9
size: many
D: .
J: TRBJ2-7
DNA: TGTGCCAGCAGCCACCACTACGAGCAGTACTTC
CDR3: CASSHHYEQYF

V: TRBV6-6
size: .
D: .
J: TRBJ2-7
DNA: TGTGCCACCGGGAGCGATATCAACTACGAGCAGTACTTC
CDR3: CATGSDINYEQYF

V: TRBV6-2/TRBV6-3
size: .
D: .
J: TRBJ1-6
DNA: TGTGCCAGCAGTCAGGGTTCACCCCTCCACTTT
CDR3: CASSQGSPLHF

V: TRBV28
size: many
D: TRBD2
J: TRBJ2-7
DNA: TGTGCCAGCAGTTTTGGCGGGAGTTTCTACGAGCAGTACTTC
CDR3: CASSFGGSFYEQYF

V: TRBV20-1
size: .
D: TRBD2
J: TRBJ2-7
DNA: TGCAGTGCTGGAGACCTTAGCGGGGGGCCTACTATATACTACGAGCAGTACTTC
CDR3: CSAGDLSGGPTIYYEQYF

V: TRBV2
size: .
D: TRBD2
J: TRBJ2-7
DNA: TGTGCCAGCAGCCGCCAACTAGCGGGAGCCTACGAGCAGTACTTC
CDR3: CASSRQLAGAYEQYF

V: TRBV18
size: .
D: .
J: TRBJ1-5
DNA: TGTGCCAGCTCACCCATTCCTAGCAATCAGCCCCAGCATTTT
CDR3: CASSPIPSNQPQHF

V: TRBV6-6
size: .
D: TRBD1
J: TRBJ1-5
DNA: TGTGCCAGCAGTTACTCCGGGACAGGGGGCAATCAGCCCCAGCATTTT
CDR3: CASSYSGTGGNQPQHF

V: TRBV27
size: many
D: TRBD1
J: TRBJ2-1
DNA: TGTGCCAGCGGAAACAGGGGCAATGAGCAGTTCTTC
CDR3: CASGNRGNEQFF

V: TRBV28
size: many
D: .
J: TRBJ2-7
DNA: TGTGCCAGCAGCAGTTTTTACGAGCAGTACTTC
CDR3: CASSSFYEQYF

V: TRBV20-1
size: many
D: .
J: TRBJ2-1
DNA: TGCAGTGCTAGAGATGGGAGACAGGAGTTCTTC
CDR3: CSARDGRQEFF

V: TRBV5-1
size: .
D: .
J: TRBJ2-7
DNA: TGCGCCAGCAGCTTGAAAGAGACCCGGTACTTC
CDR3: CASSLKETRYF

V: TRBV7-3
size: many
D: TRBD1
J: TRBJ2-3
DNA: TGTGCCAGCAGCGAAGGACAGGGCCGTGGAGATACGCAGTATTTT
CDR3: CASSEGQGRGDTQYF

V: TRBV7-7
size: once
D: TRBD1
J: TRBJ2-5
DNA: TGTGCCAGCAGCTCTCATGGAGGGACAGGGAAAGAGACCCAGTACTTC
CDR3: CASSSHGGTGKETQYF

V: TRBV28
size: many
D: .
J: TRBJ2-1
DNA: TGTGCCAGCAGACCCGACGGGCTCTCCTACAATGAGCAGTTCTTC
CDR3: CASRPDGLSYNEQFF

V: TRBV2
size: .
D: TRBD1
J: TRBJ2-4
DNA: TGTGCCAGCAGAAGAGGGACAGAAGGCATTCAGTACTTC
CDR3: CASRRGTEGIQYF

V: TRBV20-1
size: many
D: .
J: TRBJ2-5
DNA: TGCAGTGCCCCAGGGGCGACCCAGTACTTC
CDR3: CSAPGATQYF

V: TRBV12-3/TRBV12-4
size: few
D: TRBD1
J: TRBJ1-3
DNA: TGTGCCAGCAGTTTCGTGGACAGGCCGCGGTCCATATATTTT
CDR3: CASSFVDRPRSIYF

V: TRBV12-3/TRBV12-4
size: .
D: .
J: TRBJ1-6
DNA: TGTGCCAGCAGTTTATTCAGTACGGACTCACCCCTCCACTTT
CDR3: CASSLFSTDSPLHF

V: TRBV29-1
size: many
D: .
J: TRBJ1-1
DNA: TGCAGCGTCTCAATTCACGAGAGAACTGAAGCTTTCTTT
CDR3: CSVSIHERTEAFF

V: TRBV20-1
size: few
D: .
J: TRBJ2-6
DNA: TGCAGTGCTAGAGGGATCGGGGCTGGGGCCAACGTCCTGACTTTC
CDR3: CSARGIGAGANVLTF

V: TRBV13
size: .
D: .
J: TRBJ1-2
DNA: TGTGCCAGCAGCTTAAAGGGATACCAGTATGGCTACACCTTC
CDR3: CASSLKGYQYGYTF

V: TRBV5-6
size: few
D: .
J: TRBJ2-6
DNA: TGTGCCAGCAGCTTGTGGCGGGTCTTTAGCTCTGGGGCCAGCGTCCTGACTTTC
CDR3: CASSLWRVFSSGASVLTF

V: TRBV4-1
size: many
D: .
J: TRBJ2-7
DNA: TGCGCCAGCAGCCAAGAACGGGGAAGCTACGAGCAGTACTTC
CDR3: CASSQERGSYEQYF

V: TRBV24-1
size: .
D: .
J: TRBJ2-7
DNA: TGTGCCACCAGGAGGGGGTTCGGGCACGAGCAGTACTTC
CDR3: CATRRGFGHEQYF

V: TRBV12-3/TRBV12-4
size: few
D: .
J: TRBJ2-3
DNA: TGTGCCAGCAGTTTTCGGCGGGCGCGCACAGATACGCAGTATTTT
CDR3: CASSFRRARTDTQYF

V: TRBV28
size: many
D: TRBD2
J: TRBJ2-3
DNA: TGTGCCAGCAGTCCACCGGGAGGGAGCACAGATACGCAGTATTTT
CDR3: CASSPPGGSTDTQYF

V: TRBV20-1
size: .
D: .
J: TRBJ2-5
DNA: TGCAGTGCCCTCCGGGGAGTAGAGACCCAGTACTTC
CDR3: CSALRGVETQYF

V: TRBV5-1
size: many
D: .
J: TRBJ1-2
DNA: TGCGCCAGCAGCTTGATGGAACGGGGCATCGATGGCTACACCTTC
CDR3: CASSLMERGIDGYTF

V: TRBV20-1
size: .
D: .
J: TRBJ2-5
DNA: TGCAGTGGTTCCCCAAGCCAAGAGACCCAGTACTTC
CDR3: CSGSPSQETQYF

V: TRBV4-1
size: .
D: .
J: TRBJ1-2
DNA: TGCGCCAGCAGCCAAGCCCACGGACAGAAGGAAGGCTACACCTTC
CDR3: CASSQAHGQKEGYTF

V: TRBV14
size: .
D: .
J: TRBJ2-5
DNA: TGTGCCAGCAGCCAAGAGCCATCTCCAATCAGGGGAGAGACCCAGTACTTC
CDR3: CASSQEPSPIRGETQYF

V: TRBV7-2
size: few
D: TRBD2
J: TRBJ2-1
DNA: TGTGCCAGCAGCTTAGTCAGACTAGCGGGCGAACGAAATGAGCAGTTCTTC
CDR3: CASSLVRLAGERNEQFF

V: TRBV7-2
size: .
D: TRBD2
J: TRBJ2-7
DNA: TGTGCCAACAGCCCCCCCGGTAGCGGGGTAAATGAGCAGTACTTC
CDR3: CANSPPGSGVNEQYF

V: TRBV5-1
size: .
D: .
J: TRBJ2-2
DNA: TGCGCCAGCAGCTTCGGGGTTCGGGACACCGGGGAGCTGTTTTTT
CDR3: CASSFGVRDTGELFF

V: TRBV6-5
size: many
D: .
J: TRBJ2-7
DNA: TGTGCCAGCAGCCCTCGGTGGCAGGGGCACTACGAGCAGTACTTC
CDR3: CASSPRWQGHYEQYF

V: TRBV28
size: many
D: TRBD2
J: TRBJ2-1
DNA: TGTGCCAGCAGCTTTGGTGGACTAGCGAAGAATGAGCAGTTCTTC
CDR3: CASSFGGLAKNEQFF